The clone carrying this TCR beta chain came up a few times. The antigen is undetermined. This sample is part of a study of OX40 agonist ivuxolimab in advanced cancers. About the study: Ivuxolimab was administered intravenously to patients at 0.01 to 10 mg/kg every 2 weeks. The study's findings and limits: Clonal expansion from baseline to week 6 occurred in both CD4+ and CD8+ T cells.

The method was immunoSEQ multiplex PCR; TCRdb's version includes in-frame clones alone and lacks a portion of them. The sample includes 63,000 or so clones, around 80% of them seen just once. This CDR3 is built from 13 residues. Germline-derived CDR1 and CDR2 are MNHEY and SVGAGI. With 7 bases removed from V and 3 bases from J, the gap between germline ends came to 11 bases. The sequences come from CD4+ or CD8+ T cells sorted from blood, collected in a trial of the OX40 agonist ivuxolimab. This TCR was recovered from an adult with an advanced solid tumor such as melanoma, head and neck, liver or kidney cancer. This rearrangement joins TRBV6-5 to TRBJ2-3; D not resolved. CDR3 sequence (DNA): TGTGCCAGCACCCCGAGCAGGACAGATACGCAGTATTTT. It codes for CASTPSRTDTQYF.